This T cell receptor beta chain is from a study of response to subunit inactivated influenza vaccine. Germline CDR1 reads MNHEY; CDR2 reads SVGAGI. This CDR3 region has 16 residues. V gave up 0 bases and J gave up 3 bases, with 15 bases separating them. Study-wide results and caveats: New T cells are recruited in small numbers by each seasonal influenza vaccination, according to the authors' suggestion.

This clonotype was counted many times. Its antigen is not known. TCRdb re-called the RT-PCR reads through MiXCR, storing one row per CDR3 protein. The table shows a few hundred thousand distinct CDR3 sequences, with 6.5% to 8% occurring only once. The chain combines TRBV6-5 with TRBJ2-7; perhaps TRBD1 as D (6 bases). The TCR originated in a man aged 50 to 69 who received an inactivated influenza vaccine. The sample here was PBMCs from blood, taken around 2 years after vaccination. The CDR3 sequence is CASSYSRTDFGYEQYF. CDR3 DNA sequence: TGTGCCAGCAGTTACTCGCGGACAGACTTCGGCTACGAGCAGTACTTC.